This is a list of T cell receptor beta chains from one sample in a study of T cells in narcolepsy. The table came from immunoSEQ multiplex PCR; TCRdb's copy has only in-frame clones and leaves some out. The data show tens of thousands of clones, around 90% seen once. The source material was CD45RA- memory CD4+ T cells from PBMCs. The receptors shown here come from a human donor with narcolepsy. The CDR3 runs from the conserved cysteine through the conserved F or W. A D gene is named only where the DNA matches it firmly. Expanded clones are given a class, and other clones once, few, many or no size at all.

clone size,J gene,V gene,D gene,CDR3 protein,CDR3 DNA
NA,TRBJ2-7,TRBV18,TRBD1,CASSLGTGGDEQYF,TGTGCCAGCTCACTCGGGACAGGGGGCGACGAGCAGTACTTC
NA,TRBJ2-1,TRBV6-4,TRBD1,CASRGTGGYNEQFF,TGTGCCAGCAGGGGGACAGGGGGCTACAATGAGCAGTTCTTC
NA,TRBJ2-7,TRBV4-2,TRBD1,CASSIDRGSYEQYF,TGTGCCAGCAGCATCGACAGGGGTTCCTACGAGCAGTACTTC
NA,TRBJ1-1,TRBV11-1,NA,CASSLLLLNTEAFF,TGTGCCAGCAGCTTACTCCTCTTAAACACTGAAGCTTTCTTT
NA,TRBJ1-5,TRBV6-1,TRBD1,CASSPTGGQPQHF,TGTGCCAGCAGTCCCACAGGGGGTCAGCCCCAGCATTTT
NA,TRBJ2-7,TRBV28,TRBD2,CASSPGLAGFFF,TGTGCCAGCAGTCCGGGACTAGCGGGATTTTTCTTC
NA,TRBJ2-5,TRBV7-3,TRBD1,CASSLDRGETQYF,TGTGCCAGCAGCCTTGACAGGGGAGAGACCCAGTACTTC
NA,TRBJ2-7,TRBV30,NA,CAWSLRGNEQYF,TGTGCCTGGAGTCTGAGAGGGAACGAGCAGTACTTC
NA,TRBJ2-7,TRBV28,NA,CASSFTGRYEQYF,TGTGCCAGCAGTTTTACAGGGAGGTACGAGCAGTACTTC
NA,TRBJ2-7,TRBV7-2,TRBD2,CASRISGGAYEQYF,TGTGCCAGCAGGATTAGCGGGGGAGCCTACGAGCAGTACTTC
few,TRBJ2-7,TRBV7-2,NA,CASSFIGSTYEQYF,TGTGCCAGCAGCTTTATCGGGAGCACCTACGAGCAGTACTTC
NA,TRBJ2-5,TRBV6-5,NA,CASRNKRRGTQYF,TGTGCCAGCAGAAACAAAAGGCGCGGGACCCAGTACTTC
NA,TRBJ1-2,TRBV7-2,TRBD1,CASSILGTGPSSGYTF,TGTGCCAGCAGCATTCTCGGGACAGGGCCATCGAGTGGCTACACCTTC
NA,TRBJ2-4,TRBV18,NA,CASSPQGPAGGKNIQYF,TGTGCCAGCTCACCGCAGGGTCCGGCCGGGGGCAAAAACATTCAGTACTTC
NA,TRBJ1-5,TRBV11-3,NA,CASSSGGEGNQPQHF,TGTGCCAGCAGCTCAGGAGGAGAAGGCAATCAGCCCCAGCATTTT
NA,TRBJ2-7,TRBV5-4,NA,CASSLNRNGEQYF,TGTGCCAGCAGCTTGAATCGAAACGGCGAGCAGTACTTC
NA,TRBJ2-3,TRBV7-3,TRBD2,CASSLGTRGTDTQYF,TGTGCCAGCAGCTTAGGGACTAGGGGCACAGATACGCAGTATTTT
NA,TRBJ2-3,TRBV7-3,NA,CASSLTGGTDTQYF,TGTGCCAGCAGCTTAACGGGGGGAACAGATACGCAGTATTTT
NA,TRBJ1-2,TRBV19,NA,CASGTWADYGYTF,TGTGCCAGTGGAACCTGGGCGGACTATGGCTACACCTTC
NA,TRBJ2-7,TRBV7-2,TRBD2,CASSLLQGGVYEQYF,TGTGCCAGCAGCTTACTTCAGGGAGGGGTTTACGAGCAGTACTTC
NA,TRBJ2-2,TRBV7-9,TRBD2,CASSLGDGLAGPNTGELFF,TGTGCCAGCAGCTTGGGGGACGGGCTAGCGGGGCCGAACACCGGGGAGCTGTTTTTT
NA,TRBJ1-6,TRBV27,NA,CASSLLQGGAGSPLHF,TGTGCCAGCAGTTTATTGCAGGGAGGGGCTGGGTCACCCCTCCACTTT
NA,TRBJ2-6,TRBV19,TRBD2,CASSIGVREGTGANVLTF,TGTGCCAGTAGTATAGGAGTCAGGGAGGGAACTGGGGCCAACGTCCTGACTTTC
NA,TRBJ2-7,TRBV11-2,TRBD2,CASSSGTSGDEQYF,TGTGCCAGCAGCTCAGGGACTAGTGGAGACGAGCAGTACTTC
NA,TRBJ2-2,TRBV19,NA,CASSRWPGELFF,TGTGCCAGTAGTAGGTGGCCCGGGGAGCTGTTTTTT
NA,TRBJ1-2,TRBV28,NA,CASSWYLYGYTF,TGTGCCAGCAGTTGGTACCTATATGGCTACACCTTC
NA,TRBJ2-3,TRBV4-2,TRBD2,CASSPLAGGHADTQYF,TGTGCCAGCAGCCCCCTAGCGGGGGGGCATGCAGATACGCAGTATTTT
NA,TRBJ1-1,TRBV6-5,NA,CASSSLAMNTEAFF,TGTGCCAGCAGTTCCTTGGCCATGAACACTGAAGCTTTCTTT